The 20 T cell receptor beta chains given below trace back to one sample, sequenced in a study of blood T cell repertoires in COVID-19. Measured with immunoSEQ multiplex PCR; TCRdb has only the in-frame clones, and not every one. Found here are roughly 150,000 clones, approximately 79% of them singletons; the top ten hold roughly 20%. Sequencing input: peripheral blood. These receptors were taken from an elderly woman with acute or convalescent COVID-19.

V and J are TRBV2 and TRBJ2-7; a possible D gene is TRBD1 (6 bases). CDR1 and CDR2 from the germline V gene are SNHLY and FYNNEI. V lost 7 bases, J lost 3 bases, and 13 bases lay in between. The CDR3 is 13 residues long. This CDR3 is CASNRDKIYEQYF. CDR3 nucleotide sequence: TGTGCCAGCAACAGGGATAAAATCTACGAGCAGTACTTC.

This clone was seen ten or more times. This chain joins TRBV7-9 and TRBJ1-2; maybe TRBD1 (5 bases). The CDR3 totals 14 residues. Per the germline V gene, CDR1 is SEHNR and CDR2 is FQNEAQ (reference sequence). The germline V and J ends were trimmed by 2 bases and 7 bases, with 14 bases remaining between them. The CDR3 nucleotides are TGTGCCAGCAGCTTAACTCGACAGACCCTTGGCTACACCTTC. Amino acids: CASSLTRQTLGYTF. The full variable domain, its missing parts supplied by reference TRBV7-9 and TRBJ1-2, is DTGVSQNPRHKITKRGQNVTFRCDPISEHNRLYWYRQTLGQGPEFLTYFQNEAQLEKSRLLSDRFSAERPKGSFSTLEIQRTEQGDSAMYLCASSLTRQTLGYTFGSGTRLTVV.

This rearrangement joins TRBV5-4 to TRBJ2-3, with 7 bases that match TRBD1. The CDR3 contains 17 residues. Germline loops: CDR1 SGHNT, CDR2 YYREEE (reference sequence). J gave up 2 bases and V 5 bases, and 14 bases lay outside the gene matches. The CDR3 DNA reads as TGTGCCAGCAGTCCCCGCCCCGGTACAGGGGACACAGATACGCAGTATTTT. The encoded protein is CASSPRPGTGDTDTQYF.

V is TRBV10-3 and J is TRBJ1-1; weak D call: TRBD1 (5 bases). There are 13 residues in the CDR3. CDR1 and CDR2 from the germline V gene are ENHRY and SYGVKD. Deletions cut 6 bases from V and 11 bases from J, with 19 bases between. The CDR3 loop reads CAISDGRVVNAFF. CDR3 DNA: TGTGCCATCAGCGACGGCAGGGTAGTTAACGCTTTCTTT.

The V call is TRBV19, the J call TRBJ2-7; possibly TRBD1 for D (6 bases). Trimming cost V 0 bases and J 5 bases, with 11 bases left between them. Per germline, CDR1 LNHDA and CDR2 SQIVND (reference sequence). The CDR3 runs 14 residues. The CDR3 DNA reads TGTGCCAGTAGTATAGAGACAGGAGGTGACGAGCAGTACTTC. Translating it yields CASSIETGGDEQYF.

V and J are TRBV18 and TRBJ2-1, with 8 bases aligning to TRBD2. CDR3 length equals 15 residues. The V gene's germline CDR1 is KGHSH and CDR2 LQKENI. The trim removed 3 bases at V and 3 bases at J, leaving 4 bases unmatched. CDR3 nucleotide sequence: TGTGCCAGCTCACCCCCACTAGCGGTCTACAATGAGCAGTTCTTC. Translated, it gives CASSPPLAVYNEQFF. Complete variable domain (other parts from reference TRBV18 and TRBJ2-1): NAGVMQNPRHLVRRRGQEARLRCSPMKGHSHVYWYRQLPEEGLKFMVYLQKENIIDESGMPKERFSAEFPKEGPSILRIQQVVRGDSAAYFCASSPPLAVYNEQFFGPGTRLTVL.

This chain joins TRBV6-4 and TRBJ1-1; no clear D gene. The germline gives CDR1 MRHNA, CDR2 SNTAGT. Trimming removed 1 base at V and 1 base at J, with 10 bases between. The CDR3 is 15 residues long. The CDR3: CASSDFLVQNTEAFF. The CDR3 nucleotides read TGTGCCAGCAGTGACTTCCTAGTCCAGAACACTGAAGCTTTCTTT.

This clone occurred once. The rearrangement joins TRBV11-2 to TRBJ2-1; TRBD1 agrees at 12 bases. The junction had 10 bases not matched to a gene; V was cut back by 5 bases and J by 8 bases. CDR1 is SGHAT, CDR2 FQNNGV, per germline. This CDR3 has 16 residues. The CDR3 DNA is TGTGCCAGCAGCCATCTCCGGGACAGGGGGCCCCATGAGCAGTTCTTC. It codes for CASSHLRDRGPHEQFF.

The CDR3 nucleotides read TGCGCCAGCAGCCAAGACGTAGCGGGGCGAGAGACCCAGTACTTC. Its protein product is CASSQDVAGRETQYF. The rearrangement joins TRBV4-1 to TRBJ2-5, with 8 bases matching TRBD2. The ends lost 0 bases at V and 4 bases at J; junction bases unmatched: 4. The CDR3 runs to 15 residues. Germline V gives CDR1 MGHRA, CDR2 YSYEKL.

This clone occurred once. The chain employs TRBV14 and TRBJ2-7; the match to TRBD2 covers 12 bases. The CDR3 loop spans 15 amino acids. V shed 6 bases, J shed 2 bases, and the junction held 5 bases outside the gene matches. In germline, CDR1 is SGHDN, CDR2 FVKESK. DNA for the CDR3: TGTGCCAGCAGGCTAGGACTAGCGGGACCCTACGAGCAGTACTTC. Protein: CASRLGLAGPYEQYF.

This sequence joins TRBV4-1 and TRBJ2-7; possible D gene TRBD1, 5 bases. The germline gives CDR1 MGHRA, CDR2 YSYEKL. The V and J ends lost 1 base and 4 bases respectively, with 17 bases between them. The CDR3 is 16 amino acids. The CDR3 loop reads CASSQGGIRRSYEQYF. The CDR3 coding sequence is TGCGCCAGCAGCCAAGGGGGCATCAGGAGATCTTACGAGCAGTACTTC.

The J gene is TRBJ2-4, the V gene TRBV5-1; 10 bases line up with TRBD1. Trimming cost V 0 bases and J 2 bases; bases outside gene matches: 14. This CDR3 comprises 20 residues. The germline CDR1 and CDR2 sequences are SGHRS and YFSETQ. The CDR3 nucleotides read TGCGCCAGCAGCTTGGGCCGGACAGGGGGTACGGGTATAACCAAAAACATTCAGTACTTC. It is translated as CASSLGRTGGTGITKNIQYF.

The chain employs TRBV24-1 and TRBJ1-2; a weak D match, TRBD1 (5 bases). V lost 3 bases and J 4 bases, leaving 14 bases between the germline ends. The CDR3 has 15 amino acids. From germline, CDR1 is KGHDR and CDR2 SFDVKD. CDR3 coding DNA: TGTGCCACCAGTGATGGGACTGCGCCCCGCTATGGCTACACCTTC. This encodes CATSDGTAPRYGYTF.

The chain combines TRBV29-1 with TRBJ2-1, with no clear D. Germline V gene data show CDR1 as SQVTM and CDR2 as ANQGSEA. V was cut by 3 bases and J by 8 bases, with 8 bases left in between. The CDR3 is made up of 11 amino acids. This chain's CDR3 is CSVDVLHEQFF. Written as DNA, the CDR3 is TGCAGCGTTGATGTTCTCCATGAGCAGTTCTTC.

This clone was counted once. The chain joins TRBV4-2 to TRBJ2-2, with 8 bases identical to TRBD1. From germline, CDR1 is LGHNA and CDR2 YNFKEQ. V was clipped by 3 bases and J by 6 bases; unmatched bases: 0. This CDR3 is built from 13 residues. The DNA of the CDR3 is TGTGCCAGCAGCCACAGGGGGCCCGGGGAGCTGTTTTTT. As protein: CASSHRGPGELFF.

J is TRBJ2-2 and V is TRBV5-4; 8 bases are a match to TRBD1. J lost 5 bases, V lost 4 bases, and 13 bases had no gene match. CDR3 length equals 17 residues. In germline, CDR1 is SGHNT, CDR2 YYREEE (reference sequence). CDR3 protein: CASSPKDRAVKTGELFF. The CDR3 DNA follows: TGTGCCAGCAGCCCCAAGGACAGGGCCGTAAAGACCGGGGAGCTGTTTTTT.

V and J are TRBV29-1 and TRBJ1-1; D unresolved. CDR3 length equals 12 residues. CDR1 is SQVTM, CDR2 ANQGSEA, per germline. Trimming took off 3 bases at V and 2 bases at J, with 7 bases between the two ends. CDR3 bases: TGCAGCGTTGAGCGGGGAAACACTGAAGCTTTCTTT. Translation gives CSVERGNTEAFF.

The rearrangement joins TRBV5-6 to TRBJ1-1; 10 bases agree with TRBD1. J lost 3 bases, V lost 1 base, and 3 bases had no gene match. CDR1 and CDR2 (germline): SGHDT, YYEEEE. The CDR3 is 15 amino acids. CDR3 in DNA: TGTGCCAGCAGCTTGACCGGGACAGGGGACACTGAAGCTTTCTTT. This codes for CASSLTGTGDTEAFF.

CDR3 residues: CASSSSTYGYTF. DNA for the CDR3: TGTGCCAGCAGTTCTAGTACGTATGGCTACACCTTC. The chain joins TRBV6-5 to TRBJ1-2; D not certain. The V gene lost 4 bases and the J gene lost 5 bases, with 8 bases spanning the gap. Germline V gene lookup returns CDR1 MNHEY and CDR2 SVGAGI. This CDR3 spans 12 amino acids.

This chain links TRBV6-5 with TRBJ1-1; D is perhaps TRBD1 (5 bases). There are 12 residues in the CDR3. The germline CDR1 and CDR2 sequences are MNHEY and SVGAGI. Trimming removed 7 bases at V and 8 bases at J, with 14 bases between. CDR3 bases: TGTGCCAGCACCGCTGGAGACAGAGAAGCTTTCTTT. It translates to CASTAGDREAFF.